This entry describes one T cell receptor beta chain. This entry is derived from a study of control samples from healthy donors and cancer patients. Germline V gives CDR1 SNHLY, CDR2 FYNNEI. V lost 8 bases, J lost 5 bases, and 13 bases lay in between. This CDR3 comprises 12 residues. Method: immunoSEQ multiplex PCR; TCRdb's copy keeps in-frame clones and lacks some. Of 98,000 or so clones listed, about 88% were seen once; the top ten hold 13% to 15%. Sequences were obtained from blood. The TCR comes from a woman in her sixties or seventies in good health. This rearrangement joins TRBV2 to TRBJ2-7, with D possibly being TRBD1 (5 bases). CDR3 residues: CASGAGNDEQYF. The CDR3 nucleotides read TGTGCCAGCGGGGCAGGGAACGACGAGCAGTACTTC.